This T cell receptor (beta chain) is drawn from a study of blood T cells in healthy people across ages. About the study: Template switching captured about one barcoded beta molecule per two T cells. Whole-study findings and limits: Long-lived and aged donors differed, with more naive CD4+ cells and higher diversity in the long-lived. Possibly confounding the expanded clonotype changes was the fact that donor CMV status was unknown. Per million T cells, TCR beta diversity dropped about linearly as age rose.

With a J-beta primer mix and a sample-barcoded 5' primer, a second PCR ran roughly 6 to 11 cycles. A single record per CDR3 protein comes from TCRdb applying MiXCR to the 5' RACE reads. The sample gives about 1,000,000 distinct CDR3 sequences, more than 40% of which show up once; under 20% is in the top ten. A note on this clonotype: No antigen is known for it.

Germline V CDR1 and CDR2: MDHEN, SYDVKM. CDR3 size: 17 residues. J lost 0 bases, V lost 5 bases, and 9 bases had no gene match. The sample taken for sequencing was blood. The chain links TRBV28 to TRBJ1-5; 8 bases line up with TRBD1. The sequence derives from a woman aged 55-70 years in good health. For the CDR3, the DNA is TGTGCCAGCAGTCCAAGACAGGGGCTCTCTAGCAATCAGCCCCAGCATTTT. It codes for CASSPRQGLSSNQPQHF.